These 31 T cell receptor beta chains were all obtained from the same sample, sequenced in a study of response to subunit inactivated influenza vaccine. TCRdb fed the RT-PCR reads into MiXCR, producing one record per CDR3 protein. The table records some 570,000 distinct CDR3 sequences, approximately 11% of them present only once. The data also belong to a second study, concerning T cells expressing NK-cell markers. This second study says: The authors generated TCR beta cDNA through 5'RACE template switching with UMIs.

The source was PBMCs from blood, collected on the day of vaccination. These receptors were collected from a man aged 50-60 years who received an inactivated influenza vaccine.

There are a few counts of this clonotype. The rearrangement joins TRBV10-2 to TRBJ1-5, with D maybe TRBD1 (5 bases). V lost 6 bases to trimming and J lost 0 bases, with 24 bases between them. CDR1 WSHSY and CDR2 SAAADI come from the germline V gene. The CDR3 covers 19 residues. The CDR3 here is CASSPRDPILLDSNQPQHF. DNA of the CDR3: TGCGCCAGCAGCCCCCGGGACCCAATTCTCCTGGATAGCAATCAGCCCCAGCATTTT.

This clonotype was seen more than once but under ten times. This CDR3 reads CASSPYPDRSYEQYF. The CDR3 coding sequence is TGTGCCAGCAGCCCTTACCCCGACAGGTCCTACGAGCAGTACTTC. The chain couples TRBV6-1 to TRBJ2-7; D possibly corresponds to TRBD1 (6 bases). Trimming pared 6 bases from V and 1 base from J, leaving 16 bases between. The CDR3 has 15 amino acids. Germline V gene sequence: CDR1 MNHNS, CDR2 SASEGT.

V usage is TRBV12-3 or TRBV12-4 and J usage is TRBJ2-7; a weak D match, TRBD1 (5 bases). The V and J ends lost 6 bases and 5 bases respectively, with 26 bases between them. This CDR3 spans 17 amino acids. Here the CDR3 reads CASSRPPKDIYGHEQYF. CDR3 DNA: TGTGCCAGCAGCCGGCCCCCTAAGGACATTTACGGGCACGAGCAGTACTTC.

This clonotype was counted between two and nine times. The chain couples TRBV6-1 to TRBJ2-1, with D tentatively TRBD2 (6 bases). Germline CDR1 and CDR2: MNHNS and SASEGT. V dropped 7 bases and J dropped 0 bases, with 13 bases sitting between them. The CDR3 has 15 residues. The CDR3 DNA sequence: TGTGCCAGCAAACCCGGAGGGAGCTCCTACAATGAGCAGTTCTTC. This sequence encodes CASKPGGSSYNEQFF.

This clonotype has a handful of counts. The chain combines TRBV10-3 with TRBJ2-3, with TRBD2 as a possible D gene (6 bases). Trimming took 4 bases from V and 2 from J, leaving 13 bases between them. CDR1 and CDR2 from the germline V gene are ENHRY and SYGVKD. This CDR3 spans 15 amino acids. CDR3 DNA sequence: TGTGCCATCAGTGGTCAGGAGGGCCTCACAGATACGCAGTATTTT. Protein sequence: CAISGQEGLTDTQYF.

The chain joins TRBV6-2 or TRBV6-3 to TRBJ2-7, with D possibly being TRBD1 (5 bases). There are 15 residues in the CDR3. With 2 bases removed from V and 0 bases from J, the gap between germline ends came to 11 bases. The germline CDR1 and CDR2 sequences are MNHEY and SVGEGT. The CDR3 coding sequence is TGTGCCAGCAGTTACGCAGGGCTGTCCTCCTACGAGCAGTACTTC. It is translated as CASSYAGLSSYEQYF.

The chain couples TRBV28 to TRBJ2-2, with D unresolved. The CDR3 totals 15 residues. Germline V gene lookup returns CDR1 MDHEN and CDR2 SYDVKM. Trimming shortened V by 5 bases and J by 2 bases, and 12 bases separated the two germline ends. The CDR3 DNA reads as TGTGCCAGCAGTAGGGCTAGACCAAACACCGGGGAGCTGTTTTTT. Protein product: CASSRARPNTGELFF.

In this sample, this clonotype turned up many times. This chain uses TRBV10-2 with TRBJ2-5; TRBD1 matches at 8 bases. J gave up 5 bases and V 5 bases, and 4 bases lay outside the gene matches. The germline V gene encodes CDR1 WSHSY and CDR2 SAAADI. CDR3 length: 13 residues. The CDR3 DNA is TGCGCCAGCAGTCAGGGGGCGCTGGAGACCCAGTACTTC. Encoded protein: CASSQGALETQYF.

V and J are TRBV19 and TRBJ2-6, with D possibly TRBD1 on 6 matching bases. Germline V CDR1 and CDR2: LNHDA, SQIVND (reference sequence). V was shortened by 6 bases and J by 4 bases, with 7 bases between the two germline ends. This CDR3 spans 13 amino acids. CDR3 in DNA: TGTGCCAGTAGGACAGGCGGGGCCAACGTCCTGACTTTC. This sequence encodes CASRTGGANVLTF. Full variable domain (outside the CDR3, taken from reference TRBV19 and TRBJ2-6): DGGITQSPKYLFRKEGQNVTLSCEQNLNHDAMYWYRQDPGQGLRLIYYSQIVNDFQKGDIAEGYSVSREKKESFPLTVTSAQKNPTAFYLCASRTGGANVLTFGAGSRLTVL.

This clonotype showed up many times. J is TRBJ2-5 and V is TRBV10-2, with 10 positions matching TRBD2. The length of the CDR3 is 19 residues. The J segment lost 2 bases and the V segment lost 5 bases, leaving 17 bases of the junction unmatched. CDR1 WSHSY and CDR2 SAAADI come from the germline V gene. CDR3 in DNA: TGCGCCAGCAGTTTCCGCCGACCCGGACTAGCGGCACAACAAGAGACCCAGTACTTC. Encoded protein: CASSFRRPGLAAQQETQYF.

This clonotype was observed many times. The rearrangement uses TRBV12-3 or TRBV12-4 and TRBJ1-2; D gene unclear. Trimming stripped 2 bases from V and 7 bases from J, with 8 bases between. CDR3 length: 12 amino acids. The CDR3 DNA is TGTGCCAGCAGTTTACTGGGAGCTGGCTACACCTTC. This codes for CASSLLGAGYTF.

This clonotype was seen a few times. The chain is built from TRBV6-5 and TRBJ1-3; D uncertain. Per germline, CDR1 MNHEY and CDR2 SVGAGI. The CDR3 is 12 amino acids. V was trimmed by 8 bases and J by 1 base, leaving 6 bases between them. The CDR3 reads CASGPSGNTIYF. CDR3 nucleotides: TGTGCCAGCGGCCCTTCTGGAAACACCATATATTTT.

This clonotype was found many times. The rearrangement uses TRBV5-1 and TRBJ2-2, with D perhaps matching TRBD1 or TRBD2 (5 bases each). V was clipped by 4 bases and J by 1 base, with 11 bases between them. Germline CDR1 reads SGHRS; CDR2 reads YFSETQ. The CDR3 has 15 amino acids. Here the CDR3 DNA reads TGCGCCAGCAGCCCCGGGACCCTGAACACCGGGGAGCTGTTTTTT. Its translation: CASSPGTLNTGELFF.

The chain carries TRBV11-2 and TRBJ1-6; D remains ambiguous. The germline V gene has CDR1 SGHAT and CDR2 FQNNGV. V lost 4 bases and J lost 8, with 9 bases in between. The CDR3 length is 13 residues. The CDR3 DNA reads TGTGCCAGCAGCTCGAGGACGGATTCACCCCTCCACTTT. It encodes CASSSRTDSPLHF.

This clonotype has only a few counts. The J gene is TRBJ2-3, the V gene TRBV6-1, with D possibly TRBD1 on 6 matching bases. The germline V gene encodes CDR1 MNHNS and CDR2 SASEGT. The V and J ends lost 6 bases and 0 bases respectively, with 10 bases between them. The CDR3 loop spans 14 amino acids. The CDR3 coding sequence is TGTGCCAGCAGGGACAGTCTTAGCACAGATACGCAGTATTTT. Amino acids: CASRDSLSTDTQYF.

This clonotype was detected only a few times. The chain couples TRBV9 to TRBJ1-2; a possible D gene is TRBD1 (5 bases). In germline, CDR1 is SGDLS, CDR2 YYNGEE. This CDR3 has 14 amino acids. Trimming removed 2 bases from V and 4 bases from J, with 12 bases in between. CDR3 sequence reads: CASSVGGEGYGYTF. The CDR3 nucleotides are TGTGCCAGCAGCGTCGGGGGTGAGGGCTATGGCTACACCTTC.

This clonotype was detected a few times. The rearrangement uses TRBV2 and TRBJ1-1; weak D call: TRBD1 (5 bases). Germline V gives CDR1 SNHLY, CDR2 FYNNEI. The CDR3 covers 14 residues. Trimming pared 10 bases from V and 0 bases from J, leaving 15 bases between. The chain's CDR3 is CATNEGPMNTEAFF. The CDR3 DNA follows: TGTGCCACCAATGAGGGGCCCATGAACACTGAAGCTTTCTTT.

The genes are TRBV30 and TRBJ2-1; the match to TRBD2 covers 11 bases. There are 16 residues in the CDR3. After removal of 0 bases from V and 4 bases from J, the junction contained 5 bases not matched to a gene. The germline CDR1 and CDR2 sequences are GTSNPN and SVGIG (reference sequence). In nucleotides, the CDR3 is TGTGCCTGGAGTGTATTGAGGACTAGCGGGTACAATGAGCAGTTCTTC. Protein: CAWSVLRTSGYNEQFF.

This chain links TRBV12-3 or TRBV12-4 with TRBJ2-4, with a possible D match to TRBD2 (5 bases). Deletions cut 5 bases from V and 0 bases from J, with 26 bases between. The CDR3 is 20 amino acids. CDR3 nucleotide sequence: TGTGCCAGCAGTATCCGCCGACTGATAAGCGGTCCTACAGCCAAAAACATTCAGTACTTC. Translation: CASSIRRLISGPTAKNIQYF.

This clonotype was recorded many times. The J gene is TRBJ2-2, the V gene TRBV5-1; 9 positions agree with TRBD1. The CDR3 totals 17 residues. Germline CDR1 reads SGHRS; CDR2 reads YFSETQ. V shed 5 bases, J shed 4 bases, and the junction held 12 bases outside the gene matches. CDR3 nucleotides: TGCGCCAGCAGTTTTGACACGGACAGGGGAGGCACCGGGGAGCTGTTTTTT. It codes for CASSFDTDRGGTGELFF.

The chain recombines TRBV28 with TRBJ2-7; tentatively, D is TRBD1 or TRBD2 (6 bases each). The CDR3 spans 13 residues. Germline V gives CDR1 MDHEN, CDR2 SYDVKM. The V and J ends lost 6 bases and 5 bases respectively, with 14 bases between them. The CDR3 sequence is CASRTAGGNEQYF. CDR3 nucleotide sequence: TGTGCCAGCAGAACGGCCGGGGGCAACGAGCAGTACTTC.

This chain uses TRBV28 with TRBJ2-7; TRBD1 or TRBD2 may be the D gene (5 bases each). The V gene's germline CDR1 is MDHEN and CDR2 SYDVKM. V lost 7 bases and J 2 bases, leaving 15 bases between the germline ends. The CDR3 is 14 amino acids. The CDR3 DNA sequence: TGTGCCAGCAAACCCGGGACGGACCCCTACGAGCAGTACTTC. Translation: CASKPGTDPYEQYF.

This clonotype was recorded a few times. This rearrangement joins TRBV19 to TRBJ2-1; a possible D gene is TRBD2 (5 bases). The ends were cut back, 3 bases at V and 10 bases at J, with 16 bases in the middle. Germline V lookup: CDR1 LNHDA, CDR2 SQIVND (reference sequence). The CDR3 sequence is 14 residues long. The CDR3 nucleotides read TGTGCCAGTAGTATGGTACTAGAGGGCAGAGAGCAGTTCTTC. Translated, it gives CASSMVLEGREQFF.

This chain uses TRBV6-2 or TRBV6-3 with TRBJ2-5, with D uncertain. Germline CDR1 and CDR2: MNHEY and SVGEGT. CDR3 size: 14 residues. V shed 7 bases and J shed 6 bases, with 18 bases lying between them. CDR3 sequence: CASTKGILVKTQYF. As DNA, the CDR3 is TGTGCCAGCACCAAGGGTATTTTAGTGAAGACCCAGTACTTC.

This clonotype showed up just a few times. The chain employs TRBV5-1 and TRBJ1-6, with unresolved D. CDR1 and CDR2 from the germline V gene are SGHRS and YFSETQ. The CDR3 runs 18 residues. V lost 0 bases and J 5 bases, leaving 18 bases between the germline ends. CDR3 sequence: CASSLDVRRPTNNSPLHF. DNA for the CDR3: TGCGCCAGCAGCTTGGATGTACGTCGCCCCACAAATAATTCACCCCTCCACTTT.

Only a few counts were recorded for this clonotype. The V call is TRBV28, the J call TRBJ2-2; TRBD2 might be the D (5 bases). Germline CDR1 is MDHEN and CDR2 is SYDVKM. The CDR3 covers 15 residues. The V end lost 4 bases, the J end lost 1 base, and 10 bases lay between the germline ends. The CDR3 is CASSYWAGNTGELFF. The CDR3 DNA is TGTGCCAGCAGTTACTGGGCGGGGAACACCGGGGAGCTGTTTTTT.

This clonotype was counted only a few times. The chain employs TRBV28 and TRBJ2-5; 9 bases are shared with TRBD1. In germline, CDR1 is MDHEN, CDR2 SYDVKM. The CDR3 covers 16 residues. Unmatched junction bases numbered 11, after V lost 6 bases and J lost 3 bases. The CDR3 loop reads CASSKPRTGVEETQYF. In DNA, the CDR3 is TGTGCCAGCAGCAAACCCCGGACAGGGGTTGAAGAGACCCAGTACTTC.

This clonotype turned up a few times. The chain carries TRBV5-1 and TRBJ1-5, with 7 positions matching TRBD1. This CDR3 region has 15 residues. V lost 3 bases and J lost 0; bases outside the gene matches: 3. Per the germline V gene, CDR1 is SGHRS and CDR2 is YFSETQ. CDR3 amino acids: CASSSGTASNQPQHF. For the CDR3, the DNA is TGCGCCAGCAGCTCCGGGACAGCTAGCAATCAGCCCCAGCATTTT. The full variable domain, with the rest looked up from reference TRBV5-1 and TRBJ1-5, is KAGVTQTPRYLIKTRGQQVTLSCSPISGHRSVSWYQQTPGQGLQFLFEYFSETQRNKGNFPGRFSGRQFSNSRSEMNVSTLELGDSALYLCASSSGTASNQPQHFGDGTRLSIL.

This clonotype came up a few times. The chain recombines TRBV7-9 with TRBJ2-7, with TRBD2 matching 11 bases. The CDR3 has 15 residues. Germline V gives CDR1 SEHNR, CDR2 FQNEAQ (reference sequence). V gave up 5 bases and J gave up 3 bases; unmatched junction bases: 6. Here the CDR3 DNA reads TGTGCCAGCAGCCCCTTACTAGCGGGGGTCTACGAGCAGTACTTC. The encoded protein is CASSPLLAGVYEQYF.

The chain recombines TRBV12-3 or TRBV12-4 with TRBJ1-1; 7 nucleotides line up with TRBD1. The CDR3 runs 14 residues. V was pared by 6 bases and J by 1 base, with 5 bases of the junction left unmatched. CDR3 region: CASRGRTGNTEAFF. The CDR3 DNA sequence: TGTGCCAGCAGGGGCAGGACAGGGAACACTGAAGCTTTCTTT.

This clonotype occurred a few times. V gene TRBV12-3 or TRBV12-4 combines with J gene TRBJ2-7; D remains unclear. The CDR3 contains 15 residues. The ends were cut back, 6 bases at V and 0 bases at J, with 15 bases in the middle. CDR3 sequence reads: CASSLSARSSYEQYF. CDR3 nucleotides: TGTGCCAGCAGCCTGAGCGCTAGGAGCTCCTACGAGCAGTACTTC.